Shown below are 14 T cell receptor beta chains from a single sample sequenced in a study of cytotoxic CD8 clonotypes in ibrutinib-treated CLL. TCRdb's copy holds only in-frame clones and misses some; the assay was immunoSEQ multiplex PCR. The sample records approximately 57,000 clones, 56% being singletons. The sequenced sample was PBMCs, obtained after 24 months of ibrutinib treatment. Every receptor here comes from a human donor with chronic lymphocytic leukemia.

The rearrangement uses TRBV5-1 and TRBJ2-3, with 12 bases fitting TRBD2. The CDR3 is made up of 16 amino acids. CDR1 is SGHRS, CDR2 YFSETQ, per germline. Trimming removed 4 bases from V and 8 bases from J; junction bases left unmatched: 11. The DNA for the CDR3 is TGCGCCAGCAGCCCGGTGGCTAGCGGGGGGGCCGGTACGCAGTATTTT. It specifies CASSPVASGGAGTQYF.

This clone was counted between two and nine times. The sample has other DNA sequences that encode this CDR3 too. The rearrangement joins TRBV5-8 to TRBJ2-3, with D perhaps TRBD2 (6 bases). Between the trimmed V and J ends, which lost 4 bases and 3 bases, there was a span of 15 bases. The CDR3 runs 15 residues. The germline V gene encodes CDR1 SGHTS and CDR2 YDEGEE. The chain's CDR3 is CASSLGGANTDTQYF. The DNA of the CDR3 is TGTGCCAGCAGCCTGGGCGGGGCCAATACAGATACGCAGTATTTT.

This rearrangement joins TRBV7-9 to TRBJ1-5; D may be TRBD1 (6 bases). The CDR3 spans 14 residues. Trimming removed 6 bases at V and 1 base at J, with 10 bases between. Germline V lookup: CDR1 SEHNR, CDR2 FQNEAQ (reference sequence). CDR3: CASRSDSSNQPQHF. CDR3 in DNA: TGTGCCAGCAGGTCGGACAGCAGCAATCAGCCCCAGCATTTT.

The chain has TRBV19 and TRBJ2-1; 11 bases are a match to TRBD2. The CDR3 has 16 residues. After removal of 2 bases from V and 4 bases from J, the junction contained 4 bases not matched to a gene. From germline, CDR1 is LNHDA and CDR2 SQIVND (reference sequence). CDR3 coding DNA: TGTGCCAGTAGTATACTAGCGGGAGGTCTATACAATGAGCAGTTCTTC. It encodes CASSILAGGLYNEQFF. Full variable domain (rest looked up from reference TRBV19 and TRBJ2-1): DGGITQSPKYLFRKEGQNVTLSCEQNLNHDAMYWYRQDPGQGLRLIYYSQIVNDFQKGDIAEGYSVSREKKESFPLTVTSAQKNPTAFYLCASSILAGGLYNEQFFGPGTRLTVL.

The chain has TRBV6-6 and TRBJ2-5; 7 nucleotides align to TRBD2. The CDR3 is 15 residues long. Trimming removed 8 bases from V and 3 bases from J; junction bases left unmatched: 12. Germline CDR1 reads MNHNY; CDR2 reads SVGAGI (reference sequence). CDR3 residues: CASRNQREIKETQYF. Here the CDR3 DNA reads TGTGCCAGCCGGAACCAGCGGGAAATCAAAGAGACCCAGTACTTC.

The chain joins TRBV4-3 to TRBJ2-5; 9 nucleotides match TRBD1. The CDR3 contains 15 residues. V gave up 1 base and J gave up 2 bases; unmatched junction bases: 2. Germline CDR1 is LGHNA and CDR2 is YSLEER. The DNA for the CDR3 is TGCGCCAGCAGCCAAGCGGGACAGGGACAAGAGACCCAGTACTTC. It translates to CASSQAGQGQETQYF.

V gene TRBV7-9 combines with J gene TRBJ2-2; D is ambiguous. The CDR3 consists of 15 residues. V lost 2 bases and J 1 base, leaving 8 bases between the germline ends. Per the germline V gene, CDR1 is SEHNR and CDR2 is FQNEAQ (reference sequence). This CDR3 is CASSLWTRNTGELFF. The CDR3 coding sequence is TGTGCCAGCAGCTTATGGACCCGGAACACCGGGGAGCTGTTTTTT.

V usage is TRBV6-5 and J usage is TRBJ1-2; no firm D call. V lost 6 bases, J lost 4 bases, and 6 bases lay in between. CDR1 and CDR2 (germline): MNHEY, SVGAGI. The CDR3 has 11 amino acids. CDR3 sequence reads: CASSGIYGYTF. The DNA for the CDR3 is TGTGCCAGCAGCGGGATCTATGGCTACACCTTC.

This sequence joins TRBV28 and TRBJ2-7; 7 bases fit TRBD2. V lost 7 bases and J lost 4; bases outside the gene matches: 7. The CDR3 runs to 13 residues. Per the germline V gene, CDR1 is MDHEN and CDR2 is SYDVKM. CDR3 protein: CASTGLTPYEQYF. In DNA, the CDR3 is TGTGCCAGCACGGGACTAACCCCATACGAGCAGTACTTC.

V is TRBV25-1 and J is TRBJ2-5; 12 bases are a match to TRBD1. Germline-derived CDR1 and CDR2 are MGHDK and SYGVNS. V lost 6 bases and J lost 2; bases outside the gene matches: 1. This CDR3 has 14 residues. Here the CDR3 DNA reads TGTGCCAGCAGGGGACAGGGGGCACAAGAGACCCAGTACTTC. Encoded protein: CASRGQGAQETQYF.

This rearrangement joins TRBV9 to TRBJ1-6; D not certain. The CDR3 runs to 13 residues. Per germline, CDR1 SGDLS and CDR2 YYNGEE. Trimming pared 4 bases from V and 9 bases from J, leaving 11 bases between. CDR3 bases: TGTGCCAGCAGCACTCGGCCGGGTTCACCCCTCCACTTT. Its protein is CASSTRPGSPLHF.

The chain carries TRBV7-9 and TRBJ2-1, with D possibly matching TRBD2 (5 bases). Trimming removed 4 bases at V and 8 bases at J, with 15 bases between. This CDR3 is 14 amino acids long. CDR1 and CDR2 from the germline V gene are SEHNR and FQNEAQ (reference sequence). For the CDR3, the DNA is TGTGCCAGCAGCTCCCTCCCCAGCGGAGATGAGCAGTTCTTC. This translates into CASSSLPSGDEQFF.

This chain uses TRBV5-1 with TRBJ2-4, with D unresolved. CDR1 and CDR2 (germline): SGHRS, YFSETQ. CDR3 length: 14 amino acids. V lost 4 bases and J lost 2, with 10 bases in between. CDR3 residues: CASSVGESKNIQYF. In DNA form, the CDR3 reads TGCGCCAGCAGCGTTGGCGAATCCAAAAACATTCAGTACTTC.

V and J are TRBV6-4 and TRBJ1-5, with D unclear. V shed 4 bases and J shed 3 bases, with 7 bases lying between them. Looked up from germline, CDR1 is MRHNA and CDR2 is SNTAGT. This CDR3 contains 13 residues. CDR3 amino acids: CASSVDSNQPQHF. The CDR3 region has the DNA TGTGCCAGCAGTGTCGACTCCAATCAGCCCCAGCATTTT.